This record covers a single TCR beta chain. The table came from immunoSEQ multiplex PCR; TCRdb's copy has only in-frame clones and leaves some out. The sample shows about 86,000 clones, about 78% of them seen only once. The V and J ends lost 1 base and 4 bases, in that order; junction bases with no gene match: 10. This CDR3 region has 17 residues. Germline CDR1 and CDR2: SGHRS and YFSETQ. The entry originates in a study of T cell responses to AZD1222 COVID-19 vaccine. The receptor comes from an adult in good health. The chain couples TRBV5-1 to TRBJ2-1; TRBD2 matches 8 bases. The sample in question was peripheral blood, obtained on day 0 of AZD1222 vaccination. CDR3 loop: CASSLTGREVWYNEQFF. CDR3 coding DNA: TGCGCCAGCAGCTTGACGGGGCGGGAGGTGTGGTACAATGAGCAGTTCTTC.